This T cell receptor beta chain is drawn from a study of blood T cell repertoires in COVID-19. In the study's own analysis: Estimated nucleated cell counts came from reference gene primer amplification. Measured with immunoSEQ multiplex PCR; TCRdb has only the in-frame clones, and not every one. The D gene and trimming were derived from the DNA, and the V and J assignments and clone size from that table. The table has 200,000 to 250,000 clones, around four fifths seen once. V dropped 2 bases and J dropped 3; count of bases not matched to a gene: 2. Germline lookup yields CDR1 MNHNY and CDR2 SVGAGI (reference sequence). This CDR3 contains 14 residues.

The gene calls are TRBV6-6 and TRBJ2-7, with 9 bases matching TRBD1. Sequencing was done on a sample of peripheral blood. The clonotype was recovered from a woman in her 70s with acute or convalescent COVID-19. The CDR3 protein is CASSYTGQGYEQYF. CDR3 nucleotide sequence: TGTGCCAGCAGTTACACGGGACAGGGCTACGAGCAGTACTTC.